This TCR beta chain was sequenced during a study of metastatic and nonmetastatic thyroid tumors (dated by TCRdb to the early 2020s). Regarding the complete study: Repertoires from peripheral blood and from tumor or nodule tissue samples of malignant and benign thyroid patients were compared. Overall results and qualifications from the work: In both blood and tumor samples, malignant tumors were reported to have significantly higher TCR beta diversity than benign nodules.

Compared with the rest of its sample, this clone is medium-sized (0.01 to 0.1%). What antigen it recognizes has not been identified. No much larger clonotype is one base removed from it; base qualities were not supplied. The CDR3 spans 16 residues, from the cysteine through the phenylalanine. Only the CDR3 DNA stays, 48 bases, in frame from base 1. Per the germline V gene, MNHNS is the CDR1 and SASEGT is the CDR2. Trimmed from V: 0 bases; trimmed from J: 0 bases; junction bases lacking a gene match: 5. Receptor libraries were prepared by PCR. Sequencer: Illumina HiSeq 4000. High-throughput sequencing was used to profile the CDR3 region of the TCR beta-chain in every patient. As for the authors' bioinformatics: A classifier to discriminate distant-metastatic papillary thyroid cancer patients was built from CDR3 differences across clinicopathological groups. The Shannon index was used to measure repertoire diversity, and the Morisita-Horn index was used to measure how similar tumor and blood repertoires were. Through fastp at Q25 and MiXCR, TCRdb rebuilt clones from the public reads, retaining in-frame beta chains. The V and J calls follow TCRdb's processing rather than the paper's. A total of approximately 37,000 clones appear in this sample, 20% to 25% of them only once. The ten largest account for about 3% of the sample.

No patient had received any treatment before thyroid surgery. Using T-cell receptor beta sequencing, the study looked back at clinical samples from patients collected from about 2011 to 2018. This clonotype originated in a male donor with papillary thyroid cancer or a benign thyroid nodule (not recorded which). Some clones in this sample may be carry-over from other donors' samples. The chain is assembled from TRBV6-1 and TRBJ2-7, with 7 middle bases fitting TRBD1. The sample was tumor tissue. The sequenced DNA is TGTGCCAGCAGTGAAGCGTCCTGGGACAGCTCCTACGAGCAGTACTTC. It codes for CASSEASWDSSYEQYF.